In its sample, the clone carrying this T cell receptor (beta chain) was seen many times. As yet, its antigen is unknown. These data are taken from a study of CD8+CD57+ T cells in acquired aplastic anemia. Overall study: Sorted CD4+ and CD8+ cells yielded DNA averaging about 2.9 ug. General study results and limits: Researchers reported that CD8+ Simpson's diversity was not significantly different in patients versus controls. Overlapping CD8+ CDR3 repertoires of patients and controls contained approximately 28 shared sequences.

TCR beta VDJ and CDR3 were profiled, and genomic DNA was the template. TCRdb re-called the reads through MiXCR, storing one row per CDR3 protein. The sample includes a few hundred thousand distinct CDR3 sequences, approximately 57% of them seen just once. Germline V CDR1 and CDR2: SGHTA, FQGNSA. The CDR3 runs to 16 residues. Trimming took 3 bases from V and 6 from J, leaving 15 bases between them. The sequence derives from a human donor with severe aplastic anemia or a healthy control (not recorded which). Sequences were obtained from sorted CD4+, CD8+, or CD8+CD57+ T cells (not recorded which) from PBMCs. The gene calls are TRBV7-2 and TRBJ1-6; D possibly corresponds to TRBD1 (5 bases). The CDR3 protein is CASSFSSRASNSPLHF. The CDR3, as DNA: TGTGCCAGCAGCTTCAGTAGCAGGGCCAGTAATTCACCCCTCCACTTT.